The present TCR beta chain was sequenced within a study of CD8 T cells in Susac syndrome. The CDR3 sequence is 16 residues long. Unmatched junction bases numbered 9, after V lost 0 bases and J lost 6 bases. Germline lookup yields CDR1 LGHDT and CDR2 YNNKEL (reference sequence). High-throughput TCR beta sequencing covered peripheral CD8+ and CD4+ T cells. The multiple sclerosis controls were treatment-naive patients, and their relapsing-remitting disease was stable or active. The CD8+ and CD4+ T cells were isolated magnetically using a negative isolation approach, whereas the TEMRA cells were enriched by FACS. When the RNA was reverse transcribed, random hexamers were used with an input of roughly 0.45 to 1 ug. A multiplex approach, immunoSEQ multiplex PCR, amplified TCR beta CDR3 across 54 Vbeta and 13 Jbeta. TCRdb reprocessed the immunoSEQ multiplex PCR reads via MiXCR and lists one record per CDR3 protein. The sample shows 250,000 to 350,000 distinct CDR3 sequences, about 85% of them seen only once.

The source of this sequence is a human donor with multiple sclerosis. This rearrangement joins TRBV3-1 to TRBJ1-2; 8 nucleotides line up with TRBD1. Sample: CD8+ T cells from PBMCs. CDR3 sequence reads: CASSQDFWDRRHGYTF. The CDR3 coding sequence is TGTGCCAGCAGCCAAGATTTTTGGGACAGGCGTCATGGCTACACCTTC.